This T cell receptor beta chain was obtained from a study of cytomegalovirus exposure and HLA in healthy donors. Study results and limitations: Per a prior analysis, the majority of TCR beta V segments were productive roughly 87% or roughly 30% of the time. CMV antigen specificity was confirmed in vitro for three CMV-associated chains. On later analysis, the bulk of CMV-associated TCR beta chains appeared to be HLA-restricted. Some V segments could not be told apart, so they were left out, TRBV6-2 and TRBV6-3 among them.

For this clone: The antigen is undetermined.

V was shortened by 5 bases and J by 7 bases, with 8 bases between the two germline ends. The CDR3 loop spans 12 amino acids. The germline CDR1 and CDR2 sequences are SEHNR and FQNEAQ (reference sequence). 13 Jbeta primers and 60 Vbeta primers were used for the PCR. Generated by immunoSEQ multiplex PCR, the TCRdb table keeps only in-frame clones and is missing some. There are 55,000 to 70,000 clones in the sample; 60% to 80% occur only once, and around 17% lies in the top ten. The chain combines TRBV7-9 with TRBJ2-2; no reliable D call. Sequencing was done on a sample of PBMCs. This TCR came from a man in his forties or fifties in good health and CMV-seropositive. CDR3 DNA sequence: TGTGCCAGCAGCCAAGCAAGCGGGGAGCTGTTTTTT. This codes for CASSQASGELFF.